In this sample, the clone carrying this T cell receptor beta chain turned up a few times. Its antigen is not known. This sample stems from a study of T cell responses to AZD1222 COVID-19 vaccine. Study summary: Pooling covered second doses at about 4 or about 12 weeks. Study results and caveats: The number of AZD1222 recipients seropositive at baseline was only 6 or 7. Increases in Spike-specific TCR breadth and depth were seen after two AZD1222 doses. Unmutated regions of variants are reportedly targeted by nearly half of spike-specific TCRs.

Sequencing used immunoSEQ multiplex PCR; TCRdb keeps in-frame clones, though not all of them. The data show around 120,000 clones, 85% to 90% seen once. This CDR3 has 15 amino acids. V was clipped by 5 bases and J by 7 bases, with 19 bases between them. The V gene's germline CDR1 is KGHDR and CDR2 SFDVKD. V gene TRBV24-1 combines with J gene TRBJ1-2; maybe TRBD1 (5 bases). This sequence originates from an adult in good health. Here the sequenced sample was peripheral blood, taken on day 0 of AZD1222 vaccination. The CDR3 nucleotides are TGTGCCACCAGTGCTCCGGGACTACATGGCTCTGGCTACACCTTC. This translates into CATSAPGLHGSGYTF.